This paragraph reports one TCR beta chain. Its antigen is undetermined. These data originate in a study of cytotoxic CD8 clonotypes in ibrutinib-treated CLL. Study details: Response samples came after a median about 12 months of treatment, range 6 to 36. Per sample, productive templates averaged around 260,000 and productive rearrangements averaged 94,082.

Study observations and caveats: Higher clonality was seen at ibrutinib response and a return toward baseline at progression.

The protocol was immunoSEQ multiplex PCR, while the TCRdb copy is restricted to in-frame clones and leaves out a portion. The data hold approximately 190,000 clones, with 70% to 75% observed a single time. This CDR3 spans 13 amino acids. Germline-derived CDR1 and CDR2 are GTSNPN and SVGIG (reference sequence). Trimming removed 1 base at V and 3 bases at J, with 9 bases between. The chain uses TRBV30 and TRBJ1-2, with D possibly TRBD1 on 5 matching bases. This receptor was obtained from a human donor with chronic lymphocytic leukemia. This specimen was PBMCs, taken after 12 months of ibrutinib treatment. The CDR3 coding sequence is TGTGCCTGGAGTGGAACGGGACACTATGGCTACACCTTC. This sequence encodes CAWSGTGHYGYTF. Full variable domain (remainder filled in from reference TRBV30 and TRBJ1-2): SQTIHQWPATLVQPVGSPLSLECTVEGTSNPNLYWYRQAAGRGLQLLFYSVGIGQISSEVPQNLSASRPQDRQFILSSKKLLLSDSGFYLCAWSGTGHYGYTFGSGTRLTVV.